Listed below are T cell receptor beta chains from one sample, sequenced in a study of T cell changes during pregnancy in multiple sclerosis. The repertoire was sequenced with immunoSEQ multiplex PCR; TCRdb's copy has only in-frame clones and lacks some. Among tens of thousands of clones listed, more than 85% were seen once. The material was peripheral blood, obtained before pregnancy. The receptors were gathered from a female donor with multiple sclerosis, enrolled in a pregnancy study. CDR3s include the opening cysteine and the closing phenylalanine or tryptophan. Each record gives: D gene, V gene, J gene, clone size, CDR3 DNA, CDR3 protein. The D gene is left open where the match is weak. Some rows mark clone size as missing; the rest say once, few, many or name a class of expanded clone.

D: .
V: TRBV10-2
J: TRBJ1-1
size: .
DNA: TGCGCCAGCGGGGACACTTCTGAAGCTTTCTTT
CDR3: CASGDTSEAFF

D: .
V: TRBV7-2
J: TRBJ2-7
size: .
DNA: TGTGCCAGCAGCTTATACCAGATAACCTACGAGCAGTACTTC
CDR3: CASSLYQITYEQYF

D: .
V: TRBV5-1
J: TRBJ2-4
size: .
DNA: TGCGCCAGCAGCTTGGCCGGAGGGTATGAGGTCAGGGACAAAAACATTCAGTACTTC
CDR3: CASSLAGGYEVRDKNIQYF

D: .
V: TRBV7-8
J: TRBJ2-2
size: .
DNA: TGTGCCAGCAGCTTATTCGGGAACACCGGGGAGCTGTTTTTT
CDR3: CASSLFGNTGELFF

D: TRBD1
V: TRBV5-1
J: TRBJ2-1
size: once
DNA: TGCGCCAGCAGCCGCGGACAGGGGTCCTACAATGAGCAGTTCTTC
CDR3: CASSRGQGSYNEQFF

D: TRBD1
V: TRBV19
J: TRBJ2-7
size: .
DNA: TGTGCCAGTACCAGTACAGGGGGCGGCTACGAGCAGTACTTC
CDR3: CASTSTGGGYEQYF

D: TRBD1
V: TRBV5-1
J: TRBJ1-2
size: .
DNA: TGCGCCAGCAGCATCGGGACAGGGGGCTATGGCTACACCTTC
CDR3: CASSIGTGGYGYTF

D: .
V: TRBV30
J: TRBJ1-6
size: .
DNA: TGTGCCTATTCCGCGAGGAATTCACCCCTCCACTTT
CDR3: CAYSARNSPLHF

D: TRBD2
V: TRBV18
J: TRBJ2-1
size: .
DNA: TGTGCCAGCTCACCACAGACTAGCGGGGGGGTCAATGAGCAGTTCTTC
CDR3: CASSPQTSGGVNEQFF

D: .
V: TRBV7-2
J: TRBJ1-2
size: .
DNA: TGTGCCAGCAGCTTAGGAGCGACGGACTATGGCTACACCTTC
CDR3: CASSLGATDYGYTF

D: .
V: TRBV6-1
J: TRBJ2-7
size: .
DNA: TGTGCCAGCAGTGAAGGTTATAGTTACGAGCAGTACTTC
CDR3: CASSEGYSYEQYF